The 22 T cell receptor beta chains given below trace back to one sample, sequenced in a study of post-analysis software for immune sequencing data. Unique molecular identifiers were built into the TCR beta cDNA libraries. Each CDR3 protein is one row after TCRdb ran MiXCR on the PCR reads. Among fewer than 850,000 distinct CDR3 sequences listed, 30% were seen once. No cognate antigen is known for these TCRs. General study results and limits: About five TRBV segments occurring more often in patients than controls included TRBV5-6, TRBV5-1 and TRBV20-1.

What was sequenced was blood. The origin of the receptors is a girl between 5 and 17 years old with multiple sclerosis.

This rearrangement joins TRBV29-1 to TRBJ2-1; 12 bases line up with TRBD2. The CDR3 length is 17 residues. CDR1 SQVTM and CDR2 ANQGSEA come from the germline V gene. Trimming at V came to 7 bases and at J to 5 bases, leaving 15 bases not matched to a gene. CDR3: CSGRPETSGRWDNEQFF. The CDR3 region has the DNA TGCAGCGGGCGTCCGGAGACTAGCGGGAGATGGGACAATGAGCAGTTCTTC.

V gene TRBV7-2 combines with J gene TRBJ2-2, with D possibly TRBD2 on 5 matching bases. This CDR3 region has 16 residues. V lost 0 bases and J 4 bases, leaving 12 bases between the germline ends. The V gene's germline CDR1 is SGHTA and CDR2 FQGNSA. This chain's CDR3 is CASSLARLAPTGELFF. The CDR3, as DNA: TGTGCCAGCAGCTTAGCTCGGCTAGCCCCCACCGGGGAGCTGTTTTTT.

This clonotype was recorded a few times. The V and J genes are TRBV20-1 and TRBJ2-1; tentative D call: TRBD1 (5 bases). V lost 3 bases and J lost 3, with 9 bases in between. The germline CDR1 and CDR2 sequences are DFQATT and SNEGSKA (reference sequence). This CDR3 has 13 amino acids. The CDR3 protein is CSARDTGYNEQFF. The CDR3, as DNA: TGCAGTGCTAGGGATACAGGCTACAATGAGCAGTTCTTC.

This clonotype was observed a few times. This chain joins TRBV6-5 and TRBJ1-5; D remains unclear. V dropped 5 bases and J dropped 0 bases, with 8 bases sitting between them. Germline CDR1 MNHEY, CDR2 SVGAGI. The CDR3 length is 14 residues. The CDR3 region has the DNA TGTGCCAGCAGTGCGCGGTATAGCAATCAGCCCCAGCATTTT. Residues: CASSARYSNQPQHF.

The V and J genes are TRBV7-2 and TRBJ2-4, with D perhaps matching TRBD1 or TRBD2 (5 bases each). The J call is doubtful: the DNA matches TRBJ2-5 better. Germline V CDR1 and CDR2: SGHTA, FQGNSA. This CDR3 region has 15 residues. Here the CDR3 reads CASSLQGTPKETQYF. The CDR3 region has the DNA TGTGCCAGCAGCTTACAAGGGACGCCCAAAGAGACCCAGTACTTC.

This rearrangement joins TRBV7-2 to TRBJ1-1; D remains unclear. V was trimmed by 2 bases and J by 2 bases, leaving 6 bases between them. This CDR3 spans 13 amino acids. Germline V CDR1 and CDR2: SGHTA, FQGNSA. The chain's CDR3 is CASSLHSNTEAFF. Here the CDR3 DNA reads TGTGCCAGCAGCTTACACAGCAACACTGAAGCTTTCTTT. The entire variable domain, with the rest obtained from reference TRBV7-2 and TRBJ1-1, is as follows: GAGVSQSPSNKVTEKGKDVELRCDPISGHTALYWYRQSLGQGLEFLIYFQGNSAPDKSGLPSDRFSAERTGGSVSTLTIQRTQQEDSAVYLCASSLHSNTEAFFGQGTRLTVV.

The DNA of the CDR3 is TGTGCCAGCAGCATGGACAGGGGGCGCGGGGAGACCCAGTACTTC. This encodes CASSMDRGRGETQYF. This chain links TRBV7-9 with TRBJ2-5; 11 bases are shared with TRBD1. The CDR3 loop spans 15 amino acids. V trimming: 5 bases; J trimming: 5 bases; junction bases outside the gene matches: 7. Germline CDR1 reads SEHNR; CDR2 reads FQNEAQ (reference sequence).

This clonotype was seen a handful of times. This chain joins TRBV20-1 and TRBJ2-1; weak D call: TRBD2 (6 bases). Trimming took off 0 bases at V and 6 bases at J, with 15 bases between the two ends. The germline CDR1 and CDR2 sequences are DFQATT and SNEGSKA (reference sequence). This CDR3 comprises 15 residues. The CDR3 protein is CSARDWGGKSNEQFF. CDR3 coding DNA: TGCAGTGCTAGAGATTGGGGCGGGAAAAGCAATGAGCAGTTCTTC.

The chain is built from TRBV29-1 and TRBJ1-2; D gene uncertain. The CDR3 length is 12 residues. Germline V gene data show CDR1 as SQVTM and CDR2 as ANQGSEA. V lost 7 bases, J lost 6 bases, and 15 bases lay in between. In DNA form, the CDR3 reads TGCAGCGCCTACCGACCGGTAGATGGCTACACCTTC. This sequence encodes CSAYRPVDGYTF.

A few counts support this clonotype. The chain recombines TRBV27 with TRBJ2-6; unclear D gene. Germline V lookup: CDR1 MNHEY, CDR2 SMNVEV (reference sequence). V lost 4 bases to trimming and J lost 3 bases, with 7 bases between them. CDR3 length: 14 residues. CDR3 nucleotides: TGTGCCAGCAGTTCACGCGGTGGGGCCAACGTCCTGACTTTC. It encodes CASSSRGGANVLTF. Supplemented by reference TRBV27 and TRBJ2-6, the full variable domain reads EAQVTQNPRYLITVTGKKLTVTCSQNMNHEYMSWYRQDPGLGLRQIYYSMNVEVTDKGDVPEGYKVSRKEKRNFPLILESPSPNQTSLYFCASSSRGGANVLTFGAGSRLTVL.

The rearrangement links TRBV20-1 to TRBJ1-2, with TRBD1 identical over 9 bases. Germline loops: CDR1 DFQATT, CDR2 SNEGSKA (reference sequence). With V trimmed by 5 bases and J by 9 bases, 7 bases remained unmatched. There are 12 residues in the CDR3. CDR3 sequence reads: CSAVGQGKSYTF. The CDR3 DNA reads TGCAGTGCTGTCGGACAGGGGAAAAGCTACACCTTC.

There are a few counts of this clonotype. CDR3 amino acids: CASKPARGGWTEAFF. CDR3 coding DNA: TGCGCCAGCAAACCGGCCCGCGGGGGGTGGACTGAAGCTTTCTTT. This rearrangement joins TRBV4-1 to TRBJ1-1, with a possible D match to TRBD1 (5 bases). Trimming left V 7 bases short and J 5 bases short, with 20 bases between. The CDR3 consists of 15 residues. The germline V gene encodes CDR1 MGHRA and CDR2 YSYEKL.

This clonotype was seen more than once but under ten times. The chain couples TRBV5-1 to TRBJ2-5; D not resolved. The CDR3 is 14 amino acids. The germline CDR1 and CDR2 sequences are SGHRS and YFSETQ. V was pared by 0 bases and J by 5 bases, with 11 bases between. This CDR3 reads CASSLDPRKETQYF. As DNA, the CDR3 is TGCGCCAGCAGCTTGGACCCTCGAAAGGAGACCCAGTACTTC.

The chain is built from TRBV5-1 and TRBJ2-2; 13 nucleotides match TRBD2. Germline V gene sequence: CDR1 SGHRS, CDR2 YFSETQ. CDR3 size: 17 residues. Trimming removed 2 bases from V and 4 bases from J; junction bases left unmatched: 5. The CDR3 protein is CASSLGLAGAPTGELFF. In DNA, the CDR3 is TGCGCCAGCAGCTTAGGACTAGCGGGAGCACCCACCGGGGAGCTGTTTTTT. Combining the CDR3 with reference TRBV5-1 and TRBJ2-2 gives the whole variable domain KAGVTQTPRYLIKTRGQQVTLSCSPISGHRSVSWYQQTPGQGLQFLFEYFSETQRNKGNFPGRFSGRQFSNSRSEMNVSTLELGDSALYLCASSLGLAGAPTGELFFGEGSRLTVL.

The CDR3 region is CASTIRGGREQFF. CDR3 DNA: TGTGCCAGCACTATAAGGGGGGGGCGTGAGCAGTTCTTC. V and J are TRBV27 and TRBJ2-1, with D possibly matching TRBD2 (7 bases). CDR3 size: 13 residues. Trimming removed 7 bases from V and 9 bases from J, with 16 bases in between. Per the germline V gene, CDR1 is MNHEY and CDR2 is SMNVEV (reference sequence).

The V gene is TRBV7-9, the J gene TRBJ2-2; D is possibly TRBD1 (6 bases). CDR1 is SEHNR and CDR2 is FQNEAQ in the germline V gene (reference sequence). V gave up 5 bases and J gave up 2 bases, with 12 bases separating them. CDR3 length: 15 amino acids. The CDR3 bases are TGTGCCAGCAGCCGCCGGGACACTAACACCGGGGAGCTGTTTTTT. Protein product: CASSRRDTNTGELFF.

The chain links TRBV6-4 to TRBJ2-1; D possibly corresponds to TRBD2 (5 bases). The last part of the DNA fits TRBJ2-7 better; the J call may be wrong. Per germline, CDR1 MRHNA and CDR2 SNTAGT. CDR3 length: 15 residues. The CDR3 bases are TGTGCCAGCAGTGACGAGGGCAATAGCTACAATGAGCAGTACTTC. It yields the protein CASSDEGNSYNEQYF.

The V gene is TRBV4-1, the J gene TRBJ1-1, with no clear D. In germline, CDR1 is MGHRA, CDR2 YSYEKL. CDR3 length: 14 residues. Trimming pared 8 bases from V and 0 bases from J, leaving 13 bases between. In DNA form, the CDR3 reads TGCGCCAGCGCCGGTACACCCATGAACACTGAAGCTTTCTTT. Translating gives CASAGTPMNTEAFF.

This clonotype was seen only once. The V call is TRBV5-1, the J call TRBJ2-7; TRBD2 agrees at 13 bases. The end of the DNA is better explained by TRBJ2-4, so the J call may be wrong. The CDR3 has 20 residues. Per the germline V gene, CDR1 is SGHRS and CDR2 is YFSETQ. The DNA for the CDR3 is TGCGCCAGCAGCCCAGGACTAGCGGGAGTTAGGGTCGTGGCCAAAAACATTCAGTACTTC. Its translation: CASSPGLAGVRVVAKNIQYF.

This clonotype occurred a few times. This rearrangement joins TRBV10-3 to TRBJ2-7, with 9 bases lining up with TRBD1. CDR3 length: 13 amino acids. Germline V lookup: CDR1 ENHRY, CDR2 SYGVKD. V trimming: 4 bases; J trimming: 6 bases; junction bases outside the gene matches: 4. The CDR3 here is CAISGGQGCEQYF. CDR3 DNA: TGTGCCATCAGTGGGGGACAGGGATGCGAGCAGTACTTC.

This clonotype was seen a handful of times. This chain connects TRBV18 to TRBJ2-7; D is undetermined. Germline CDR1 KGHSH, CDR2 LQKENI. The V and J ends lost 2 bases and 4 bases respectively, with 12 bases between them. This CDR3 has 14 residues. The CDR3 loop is CASSPIDFLYEQYF. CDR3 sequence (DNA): TGTGCCAGCTCACCAATCGACTTCCTATACGAGCAGTACTTC.

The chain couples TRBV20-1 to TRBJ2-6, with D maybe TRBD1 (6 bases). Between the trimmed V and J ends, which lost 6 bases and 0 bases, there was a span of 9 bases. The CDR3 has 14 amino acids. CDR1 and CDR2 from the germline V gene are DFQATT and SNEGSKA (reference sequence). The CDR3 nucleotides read TGCAGTGCCTTACAGGGCTCTGGGGCCAACGTCCTGACTTTC. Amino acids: CSALQGSGANVLTF.